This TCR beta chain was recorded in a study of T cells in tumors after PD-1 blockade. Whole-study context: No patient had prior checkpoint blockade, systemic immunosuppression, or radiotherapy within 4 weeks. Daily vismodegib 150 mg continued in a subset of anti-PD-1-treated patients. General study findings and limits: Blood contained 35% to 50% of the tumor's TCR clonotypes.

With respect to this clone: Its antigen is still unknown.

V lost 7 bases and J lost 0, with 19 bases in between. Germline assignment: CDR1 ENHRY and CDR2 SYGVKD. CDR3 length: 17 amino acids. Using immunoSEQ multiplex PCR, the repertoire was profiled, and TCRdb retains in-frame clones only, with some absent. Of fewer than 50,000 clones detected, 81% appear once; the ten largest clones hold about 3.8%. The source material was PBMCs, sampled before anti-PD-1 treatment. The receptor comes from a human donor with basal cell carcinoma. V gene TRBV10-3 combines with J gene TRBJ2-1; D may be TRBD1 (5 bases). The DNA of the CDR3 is TGTGCCATCACCGACAAAACAGGTTTTGGCTCCTACAATGAGCAGTTCTTC. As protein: CAITDKTGFGSYNEQFF.